The 12 T cell receptor beta chains reported below all come from one sample, sequenced in a study of cytomegalovirus exposure and HLA in healthy donors. The study ran its PCR with 60 Vbeta and 13 Jbeta primers. The data were produced by immunoSEQ multiplex PCR, yet TCRdb's version contains in-frame clones alone and is incomplete. The repertoire table contains tens of thousands of clones. The source material was PBMCs. Receptors were obtained from a man over 45 in good health and CMV-seropositive.

CDR3: CASSLAPRVLNTEAFF. The CDR3 DNA reads TGTGCCAGCAGCTTAGCGCCGCGGGTTTTGAACACTGAAGCTTTCTTT. This sequence joins TRBV7-9 and TRBJ1-1; D unclear. Trimming shortened V by 0 bases and J by 0 bases, and 11 bases separated the two germline ends. CDR1 and CDR2 from the germline V gene are SEHNR and FQNEAQ (reference sequence). The CDR3 runs to 16 residues.

For this clone: One end of the junction fails to match germline, which may point to a read error. The gene calls are TRBV7-2 and TRBJ2-3; 9 nucleotides align to TRBD2. CDR3 length: 13 amino acids. Germline V lookup: CDR1 SGHTA, CDR2 FQGNSA. CDR3 coding DNA: TGTGCCAGCAGTTTAGCGGGAGTCGATACGCAGTATTTT. Its protein is CASSLAGVDTQYF.

V gene TRBV18 combines with J gene TRBJ1-4, with 7 bases matching TRBD1. Germline V lookup: CDR1 KGHSH, CDR2 LQKENI. V was clipped by 2 bases and J by 7 bases; unmatched bases: 7. The CDR3 runs 15 residues. The CDR3 protein is CASSPNRGRSEKLFF. The CDR3 DNA follows: TGTGCCAGCTCACCAAACAGGGGTAGGAGTGAAAAACTGTTTTTT.

The rearrangement links TRBV11-3 to TRBJ1-2, with D perhaps matching TRBD1 (5 bases). V lost 1 base and J 6 bases, leaving 6 bases between the germline ends. CDR1 and CDR2 from the germline V gene are SGHNT and YENEEA. The CDR3 length is 12 residues. In DNA form, the CDR3 reads TGTGCCAGCAGCTTAGGCAGGGATGGCTACACCTTC. Translated, it gives CASSLGRDGYTF.

The rearrangement joins TRBV23-1 to TRBJ1-1; D gene ambiguous. TRBV23-1 is filed as an ORF, its function uncertain. Trimming pared 0 bases from V and 9 bases from J, leaving 14 bases between. This CDR3 is built from 14 residues. CDR3 loop: CASSQSMTPCKAFF. The CDR3 DNA is TGCGCCAGCAGTCAATCGATGACACCCTGTAAAGCTTTCTTT.

V and J are TRBV11-2 and TRBJ2-7, with D maybe TRBD1 (6 bases). CDR3 length: 15 amino acids. Germline assignment: CDR1 SGHAT and CDR2 FQNNGV. Between the trimmed V and J ends, which lost 5 bases and 1 base, there was a span of 15 bases. CDR3 coding DNA: TGTGCCAGCAGCCTCTTGAGGGGGTTTTCCTACGAGCAGTACGTC. Its protein product is CASSLLRGFSYEQYV.

The DNA of the CDR3 is TGTGCCAGCAGCTTTCTACAGGGCAATGAGCAGTTCTTC. It codes for CASSFLQGNEQFF. The chain is built from TRBV5-4 and TRBJ2-1, with D maybe TRBD1 (6 bases). This CDR3 is built from 13 residues. Deletions cut 2 bases from V and 6 bases from J, with 9 bases between. Germline CDR1 SGHNT, CDR2 YYREEE (reference sequence).

The rearrangement uses TRBV9 and TRBJ2-1; D uncertain. Trimming left V 4 bases short and J 3 bases short, with 14 bases between. Germline assignment: CDR1 SGDLS and CDR2 YYNGEE. CDR3 length: 15 amino acids. The CDR3 loop reads CASSQGGADYNEQFF. The CDR3, as DNA: TGTGCCAGCAGCCAAGGCGGAGCAGACTACAATGAGCAGTTCTTC.

V gene TRBV7-2 combines with J gene TRBJ2-3, with 8 bases that match TRBD2. J gave up 2 bases and V 5 bases, and 3 bases lay outside the gene matches. This CDR3 contains 14 residues. Germline V lookup: CDR1 SGHTA, CDR2 FQGNSA. The CDR3 loop reads CASSLRGDTDTQYF. Here the CDR3 DNA reads TGTGCCAGCAGCCTGCGGGGGGACACAGATACGCAGTATTTT. The variable domain in full, with the rest retrieved from reference TRBV7-2 and TRBJ2-3, is GAGVSQSPSNKVTEKGKDVELRCDPISGHTALYWYRQSLGQGLEFLIYFQGNSAPDKSGLPSDRFSAERTGGSVSTLTIQRTQQEDSAVYLCASSLRGDTDTQYFGPGTRLTVL.

The rearrangement joins TRBV5-1 to TRBJ2-6, with D possibly TRBD1 on 5 matching bases. Germline CDR1 is SGHRS and CDR2 is YFSETQ. Between the trimmed V and J ends, which lost 7 bases and 0 bases, there was a span of 5 bases. CDR3 length equals 13 residues. The CDR3 spells CASQGSGANVLTF. In DNA form, the CDR3 reads TGCGCCAGCCAGGGCTCTGGGGCCAACGTCCTGACTTTC.

Worth noting for this clone: Other DNA sequences within the sample encode an identical CDR3. The chain combines TRBV5-1 with TRBJ2-7, with 7 nucleotides matching TRBD1. CDR1 is SGHRS and CDR2 is YFSETQ in the germline V gene. Trimming at V came to 1 base and at J to 4 bases, leaving 8 bases not matched to a gene. The CDR3 extends over 15 amino acids. CDR3 region: CASSLNSLDRYEQYF. The CDR3 nucleotides read TGCGCCAGCAGCTTGAATAGTTTGGACAGGTACGAGCAGTACTTC. The whole variable domain, remainder taken from reference TRBV5-1 and TRBJ2-7, is KAGVTQTPRYLIKTRGQQVTLSCSPISGHRSVSWYQQTPGQGLQFLFEYFSETQRNKGNFPGRFSGRQFSNSRSEMNVSTLELGDSALYLCASSLNSLDRYEQYFGPGTRLTVT.

The rearrangement links TRBV9 to TRBJ2-1; 7 nucleotides align to TRBD2. The V gene end was trimmed by 0 bases and the J gene end by 2 bases; junction bases not matched to a gene: 8. The germline V gene has CDR1 SGDLS and CDR2 YYNGEE. The CDR3 extends over 17 amino acids. CDR3 sequence: CASSVVAQGGAYNEQFF. CDR3 nucleotide sequence: TGTGCCAGCAGCGTAGTCGCCCAGGGAGGGGCCTACAATGAGCAGTTCTTC.